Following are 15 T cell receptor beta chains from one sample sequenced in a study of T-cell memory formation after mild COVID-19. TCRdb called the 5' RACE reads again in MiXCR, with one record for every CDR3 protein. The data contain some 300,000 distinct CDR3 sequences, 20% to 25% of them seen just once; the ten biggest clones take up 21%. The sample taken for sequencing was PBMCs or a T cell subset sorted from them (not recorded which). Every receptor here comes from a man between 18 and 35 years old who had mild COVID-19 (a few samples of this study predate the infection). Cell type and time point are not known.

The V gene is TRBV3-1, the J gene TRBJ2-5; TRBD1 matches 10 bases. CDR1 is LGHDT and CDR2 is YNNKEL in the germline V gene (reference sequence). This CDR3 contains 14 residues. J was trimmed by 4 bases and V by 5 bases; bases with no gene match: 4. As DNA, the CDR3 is TGTGCCAGCAGCGAATGGACAGGGGGAGAGACCCAGTACTTC. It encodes CASSEWTGGETQYF.

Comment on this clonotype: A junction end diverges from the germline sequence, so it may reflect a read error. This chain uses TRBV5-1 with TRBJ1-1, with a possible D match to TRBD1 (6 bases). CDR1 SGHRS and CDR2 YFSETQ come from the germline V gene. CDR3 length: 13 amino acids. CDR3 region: CASSGRGFTEDFF. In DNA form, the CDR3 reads TGCGCCAGCAGCGGCAGGGGATTCACTGAAGATTTCTTT.

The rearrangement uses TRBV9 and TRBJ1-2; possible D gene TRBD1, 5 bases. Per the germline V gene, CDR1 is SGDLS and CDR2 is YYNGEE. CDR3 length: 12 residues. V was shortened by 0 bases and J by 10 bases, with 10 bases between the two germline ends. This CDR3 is CASSVDKGLYTF. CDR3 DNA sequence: TGTGCCAGCAGCGTAGATAAGGGGCTCTACACCTTC. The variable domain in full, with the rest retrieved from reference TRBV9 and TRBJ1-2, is DSGVTQTPKHLITATGQRVTLRCSPRSGDLSVYWYQQSLDQGLQFLIQYYNGEERAKGNILERFSAQQFPDLHSELNLSSLELGDSALYFCASSVDKGLYTFGSGTRLTVV.

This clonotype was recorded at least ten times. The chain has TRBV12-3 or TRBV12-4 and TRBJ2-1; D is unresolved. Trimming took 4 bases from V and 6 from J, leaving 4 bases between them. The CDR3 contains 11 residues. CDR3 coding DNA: TGTGCCAGCAGTTCAGGCAATGAGCAGTTCTTC. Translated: CASSSGNEQFF.

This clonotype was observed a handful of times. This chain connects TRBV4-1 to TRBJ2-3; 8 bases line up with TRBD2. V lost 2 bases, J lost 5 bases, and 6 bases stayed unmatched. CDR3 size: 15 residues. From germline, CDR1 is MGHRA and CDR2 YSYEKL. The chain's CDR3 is CASSQRRGGLDTQYF. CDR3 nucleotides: TGCGCCAGCAGCCAACGTCGGGGGGGCCTAGATACGCAGTATTTT.

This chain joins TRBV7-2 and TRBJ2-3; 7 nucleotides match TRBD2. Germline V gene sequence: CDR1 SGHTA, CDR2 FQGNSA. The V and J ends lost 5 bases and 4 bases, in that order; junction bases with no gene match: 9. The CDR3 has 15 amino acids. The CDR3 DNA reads TGTGCCAGCAGCCCCAGCGGGGTCGGGCCAGATACGCAGTATTTT. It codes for CASSPSGVGPDTQYF.

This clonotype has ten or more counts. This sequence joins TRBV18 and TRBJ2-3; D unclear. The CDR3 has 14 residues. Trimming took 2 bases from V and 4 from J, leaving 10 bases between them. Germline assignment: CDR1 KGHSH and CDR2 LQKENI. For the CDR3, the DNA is TGTGCCAGCTCACCAGTAAGGAGCGCAGATACGCAGTATTTT. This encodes CASSPVRSADTQYF.

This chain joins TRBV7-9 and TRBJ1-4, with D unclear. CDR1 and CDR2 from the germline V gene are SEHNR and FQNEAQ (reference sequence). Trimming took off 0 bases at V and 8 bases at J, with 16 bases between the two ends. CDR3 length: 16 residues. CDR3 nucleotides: TGTGCCAGCAGCTTAGCTTTTTCCGTCCGCACGGAAAAACTGTTTTTT. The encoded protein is CASSLAFSVRTEKLFF.

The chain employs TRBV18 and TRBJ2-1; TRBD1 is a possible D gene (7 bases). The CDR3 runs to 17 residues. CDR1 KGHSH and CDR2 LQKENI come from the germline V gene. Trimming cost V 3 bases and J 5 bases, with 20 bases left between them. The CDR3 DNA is TGTGCCAGCTCACCCCCGTTAGGCCAGGGGGGCCACAATGAGCAGTTCTTC. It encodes CASSPPLGQGGHNEQFF.

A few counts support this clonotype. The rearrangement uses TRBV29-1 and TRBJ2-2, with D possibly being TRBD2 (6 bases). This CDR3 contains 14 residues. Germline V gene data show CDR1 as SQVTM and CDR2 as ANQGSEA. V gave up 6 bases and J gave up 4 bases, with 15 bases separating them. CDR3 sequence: CSVPGLSPTGELFF. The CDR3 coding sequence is TGCAGCGTCCCGGGACTTTCCCCCACCGGGGAGCTGTTTTTT.

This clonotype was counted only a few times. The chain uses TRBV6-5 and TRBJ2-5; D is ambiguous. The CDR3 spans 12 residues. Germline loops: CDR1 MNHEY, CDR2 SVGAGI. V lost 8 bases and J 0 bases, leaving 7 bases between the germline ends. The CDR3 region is CASVGNQETQYF. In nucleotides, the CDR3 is TGTGCCAGCGTCGGTAACCAAGAGACCCAGTACTTC.

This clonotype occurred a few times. This CDR3 is CASSLRDRVDFNTEAFF. In nucleotides, the CDR3 is TGCGCCAGCAGCTTGAGGGACAGGGTCGATTTCAACACTGAAGCTTTCTTT. V and J are TRBV5-1 and TRBJ1-1, with 9 bases identical to TRBD1. V was pared by 1 base and J by 2 bases, with 9 bases of the junction left unmatched. CDR3 length: 17 residues. Germline V gene lookup returns CDR1 SGHRS and CDR2 YFSETQ.

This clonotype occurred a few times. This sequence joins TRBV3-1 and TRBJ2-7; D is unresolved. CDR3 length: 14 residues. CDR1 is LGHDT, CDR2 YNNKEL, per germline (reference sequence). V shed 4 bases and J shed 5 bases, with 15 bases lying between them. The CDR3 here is CASSPQVSSHEQYV. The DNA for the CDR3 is TGTGCCAGCAGCCCTCAGGTTAGCTCTCACGAGCAGTACGTC.

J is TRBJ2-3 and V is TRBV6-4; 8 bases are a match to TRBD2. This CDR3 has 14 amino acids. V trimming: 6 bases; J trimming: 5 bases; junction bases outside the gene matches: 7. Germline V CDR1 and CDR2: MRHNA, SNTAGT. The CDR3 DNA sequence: TGTGCCAGCAGCCGAGCGGGGGAAATAGATACGCAGTATTTT. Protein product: CASSRAGEIDTQYF.

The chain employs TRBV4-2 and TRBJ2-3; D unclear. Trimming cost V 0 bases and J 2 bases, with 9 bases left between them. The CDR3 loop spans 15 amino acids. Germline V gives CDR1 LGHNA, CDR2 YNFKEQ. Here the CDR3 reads CASSQDALSTDTQYF. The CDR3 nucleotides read TGTGCCAGCAGCCAAGACGCTCTCTCCACAGATACGCAGTATTTT.